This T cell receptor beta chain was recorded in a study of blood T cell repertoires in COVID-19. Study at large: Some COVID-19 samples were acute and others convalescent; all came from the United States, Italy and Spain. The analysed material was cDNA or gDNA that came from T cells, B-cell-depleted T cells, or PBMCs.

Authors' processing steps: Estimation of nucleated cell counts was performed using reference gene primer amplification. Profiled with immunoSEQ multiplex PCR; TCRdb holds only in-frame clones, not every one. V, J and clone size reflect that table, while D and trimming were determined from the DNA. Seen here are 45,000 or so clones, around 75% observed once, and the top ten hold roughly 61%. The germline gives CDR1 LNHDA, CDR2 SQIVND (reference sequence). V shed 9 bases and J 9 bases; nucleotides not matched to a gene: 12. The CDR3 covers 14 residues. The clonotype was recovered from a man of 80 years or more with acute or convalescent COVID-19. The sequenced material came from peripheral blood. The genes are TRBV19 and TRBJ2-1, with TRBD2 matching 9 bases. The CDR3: CASLRPSGNGEQFF. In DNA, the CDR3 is TGTGCCAGCCTGAGACCTAGCGGGAACGGTGAGCAGTTCTTC.